What follows are 16 T cell receptor beta chains derived from one specimen sequenced in a study of cytomegalovirus exposure and HLA in healthy donors. The PCR employed 60 Vbeta primers together with 13 Jbeta primers. Sequencing used immunoSEQ multiplex PCR; TCRdb keeps in-frame clones, though not all of them. The sample gives about 190,000 clones, roughly four fifths of which show up once; 2% to 2.5% is in the top ten. Sequencing was carried out using PBMCs. These receptor sequences come from a woman aged 30 to 39 in good health and CMV-seropositive.

The gene calls are TRBV5-1 and TRBJ2-7; D uncertain. This CDR3 comprises 14 residues. Trimming removed 7 bases from V and 3 bases from J, with 17 bases in between. The V gene's germline CDR1 is SGHRS and CDR2 YFSETQ. The DNA for the CDR3 is TGCGCCAGCCGCCCTCATGCCGGTAACTACGAGCAGTACTTC. Protein product: CASRPHAGNYEQYF.

This clone was seen more than once but under ten times. The final CDR3 position lacks the conserved phenylalanine or tryptophan, pointing to a likely read error. The DNA is left out, because the CDR3 cannot be placed on it with certainty; the CDR3 is given as TCRdb lists it. The CDR3 here is CASSSGAGWRP. This chain connects TRBV18 to TRBJ1-2; the table's D call, TRBD1, has no DNA check behind it. The CDR3 has 11 residues if both end residues are counted. CDR1 and CDR2 (germline): KGHSH, LQKENI.

V usage is TRBV7-3 and J usage is TRBJ2-3; 8 bases line up with TRBD2. The CDR3 is made up of 15 amino acids. Per germline, CDR1 SGHTA and CDR2 FQGTGA. The V segment lost 5 bases and the J segment 5 bases; nucleotides outside the gene matches: 9. DNA for the CDR3: TGTGCCAGCAGCCCCTTCGGGGGGGCGGGAGATACGCAGTATTTT. It is translated as CASSPFGGAGDTQYF.

V usage is TRBV6-8 and J usage is TRBJ1-4; 7 positions agree with TRBD1. This CDR3 region has 15 residues. Germline V lookup: CDR1 MNHGY, CDR2 SAAAGT. The V segment lost 0 bases and the J segment 8 bases; nucleotides outside the gene matches: 6. CDR3 coding DNA: TGTGCCAGCAGTTACTCGAAACAGGGGAGGGAAAAACTGTTTTTT. Protein sequence: CASSYSKQGREKLFF.

To note about this clone: An end of the junction differs from the germline gene, which may be a read error. The same CDR3 is also encoded by other DNA sequences in this sample. This chain joins TRBV18 and TRBJ1-5; 10 nucleotides agree with TRBD1. Germline CDR1 reads KGHSH; CDR2 reads LQKENI. The CDR3 sequence is 14 residues long. CDR3 loop: CASSPGQGNQPQHF. CDR3 in DNA: TGTGCCAGTTCACCGGGACAGGGGAATCAGCCCCAGCATTTT.

About this clone: One end of the junction does not line up with germline, which may come from a read error. The chain joins TRBV27 to TRBJ2-7, with 7 bases aligning to TRBD2. The CDR3 spans 15 residues. Germline V gene sequence: CDR1 MNHEY, CDR2 SMNVEV (reference sequence). CDR3 bases: TGTGCCAGCAGTTTGGAAGGGAGGGCCTCCCACGAGCAGTACTTC. This gives the protein CASSLEGRASHEQYF.

V usage is TRBV5-6 and J usage is TRBJ2-1; 7 nucleotides match TRBD1. CDR3 length equals 15 residues. Losses at the gene ends were 2 bases for V and 15 bases for J; bases not matched to a gene: 17. Germline CDR1 reads SGHDT; CDR2 reads YYEEEE. The CDR3 loop reads CASSLSRKGTAPPFF. CDR3 coding DNA: TGTGCCAGCAGCTTAAGCCGAAAGGGGACAGCACCCCCGTTCTTC.

This chain links TRBV5-6 with TRBJ2-5; TRBD1 might be the D (5 bases). The DNA matches TRBJ2-7 better at its end, which makes the J call doubtful. Germline V gene data show CDR1 as SGHDT and CDR2 as YYEEEE. The CDR3 length is 15 residues. CDR3 amino acids: CASSASDKRSYEQYF. CDR3 DNA: TGTGCCAGCAGCGCCTCGGACAAAAGATCCTACGAGCAGTACTTC.

V is TRBV4-3 and J is TRBJ2-1, with a possible D match to TRBD2 (5 bases). V was clipped by 3 bases and J by 5 bases, with 23 bases between them. The CDR3 is made up of 18 amino acids. CDR1 LGHNA and CDR2 YSLEER come from the germline V gene. The CDR3 spells CASSQSFSGNPSDNEQFF. DNA for the CDR3: TGCGCCAGCAGCCAGTCCTTCTCCGGGAACCCATCGGACAATGAGCAGTTCTTC.

The J gene is TRBJ2-3, the V gene TRBV19; D perhaps matches TRBD2 (6 bases). The CDR3 loop spans 12 amino acids. Germline-derived CDR1 and CDR2 are LNHDA and SQIVND (reference sequence). The V end was cut by 5 bases, the J end by 3 bases, with 6 bases between. Here the CDR3 reads CASSRGTDTQYF. The CDR3 nucleotides are TGTGCCAGTAGTCGGGGGACAGATACGCAGTATTTT.

V is TRBV7-2 and J is TRBJ2-2; a possible D gene is TRBD1 (6 bases). Germline CDR1 reads SGHTA; CDR2 reads FQGNSA. The length of the CDR3 is 14 residues. V lost 4 bases and J lost 6, with 12 bases in between. The DNA for the CDR3 is TGTGCCAGCAGCTCCCAGGGGTCCCCCGGGGAGCTGTTTTTT. Translating gives CASSSQGSPGELFF.

The gene calls are TRBV30 and TRBJ2-1; 7 bases are shared with TRBD2. CDR3 length: 15 amino acids. J was trimmed by 7 bases and V by 3 bases; bases with no gene match: 12. Germline V gene sequence: CDR1 GTSNPN, CDR2 SVGIG (reference sequence). CDR3 DNA: TGTGCCTGGAGCTGGGCCGGGGGGTGGCGGAATGAGCAGTTCTTC. The encoded protein is CAWSWAGGWRNEQFF.

The rearrangement links TRBV4-2 to TRBJ2-5, with 8 bases that match TRBD2. This CDR3 comprises 13 residues. Germline CDR1 LGHNA, CDR2 YNFKEQ. After removal of 4 bases from V and 10 bases from J, the junction contained 8 bases not matched to a gene. CDR3 residues: CASSPTGGGDQYF. CDR3 bases: TGTGCCAGCAGCCCGACGGGAGGGGGGGACCAGTACTTC.

This rearrangement joins TRBV15 to TRBJ2-2, with TRBD2 matching 12 bases. With V trimmed by 6 bases and J by 5 bases, 4 bases remained unmatched. The germline gives CDR1 LNHNV, CDR2 YYDKDF (reference sequence). This CDR3 contains 15 residues. The CDR3 DNA reads TGTGCCACCAGGAGACTAGCGGGGGTTACCGGGGAGCTGTTTTTT. Protein sequence: CATRRLAGVTGELFF.

This sequence joins TRBV7-9 and TRBJ1-2; 10 positions agree with TRBD1. Losses at the gene ends were 4 bases for V and 4 bases for J; bases not matched to a gene: 3. Looked up from germline, CDR1 is SEHNR and CDR2 is FQNEAQ (reference sequence). The length of the CDR3 is 14 residues. The CDR3 nucleotides read TGTGCCAGCAGCTCGACAGGGGGCAGCTATGGCTACACCTTC. Protein sequence: CASSSTGGSYGYTF.

The V call is TRBV19, the J call TRBJ1-2, with a possible D match to TRBD1 (6 bases). The CDR3 runs 15 residues. V lost 0 bases, J lost 6 bases, and 14 bases lay in between. Germline V gives CDR1 LNHDA, CDR2 SQIVND (reference sequence). CDR3 sequence reads: CASSIDRQDWDGYTF. CDR3 nucleotides: TGTGCCAGTAGTATAGACCGACAGGATTGGGATGGCTACACCTTC.